This entry is about one T cell receptor beta chain. Its antigen is unidentified. This specimen includes other DNA sequences encoding the same CDR3. The data were taken from a study of shared clonotypes between healthy human individuals. Study information: For every donor, three CD4 naive, three CD4 memory, two CD8 naive and one CD8 memory plates were used.

The germline V gene has CDR1 SNHLY and CDR2 FYNNEI. The CDR3 runs to 15 residues. J gave up 0 bases and V 6 bases, and 4 bases lay outside the gene matches. Study conclusions and caveats: Shared clonotypes: approximately 5% naive CD4, 3.5% to 4% naive CD8, roughly 2.4% memory CD4, about 0.4% memory CD8. Rarefaction demonstrated incomplete sorted-subset sequencing despite large depth.

In the original analysis: ImmunoSEQ yielded junction-only sequences lacking quality scores, so filtering differed. TCRdb's table, derived via immunoSEQ multiplex PCR, lists solely in-frame clones and lacks some. For V, J and clone size, that table is used; D and trimming come from the DNA. The table has about 2 million clones, approximately 95% seen once. The sequencing sample was made of naive CD4+ T cells sorted from blood. Subset reported: CD45RA+ positively selected. The TCR originated in a man aged 18 to 35 in good health. The V and J genes are TRBV2 and TRBJ1-4; 7 nucleotides line up with TRBD1. The DNA of the CDR3 is TGTGCCAGCAGGGGGACAGTTGCAACTAATGAAAAACTGTTTTTT. It is translated as CASRGTVATNEKLFF.